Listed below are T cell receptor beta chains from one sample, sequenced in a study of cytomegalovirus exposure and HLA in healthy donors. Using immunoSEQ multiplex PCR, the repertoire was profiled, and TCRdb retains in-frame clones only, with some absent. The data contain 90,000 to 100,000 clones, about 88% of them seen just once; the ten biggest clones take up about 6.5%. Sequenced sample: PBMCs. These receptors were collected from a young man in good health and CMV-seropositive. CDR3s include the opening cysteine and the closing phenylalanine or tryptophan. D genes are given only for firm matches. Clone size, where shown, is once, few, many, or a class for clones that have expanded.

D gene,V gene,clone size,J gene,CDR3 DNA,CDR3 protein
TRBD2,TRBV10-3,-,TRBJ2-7,TGTGCCATCAGCCCTCCCGGGGGGGAACACGAGCAGTACTTC,CAISPPGGEHEQYF
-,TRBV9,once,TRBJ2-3,TGTGCCAGCAGCGGGGTAGCTTATAGCACAGATACGCAGTATTTT,CASSGVAYSTDTQYF
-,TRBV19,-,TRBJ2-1,TGTGCCAGTAGTCACCAAACTAGTTGGGCTGAGCAGTTCTTC,CASSHQTSWAEQFF
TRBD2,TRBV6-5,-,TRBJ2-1,TGTGCCAGCGGAGCGGGGGAGAGCTCCTACAATGAGCAGTTCTTC,CASGAGESSYNEQFF
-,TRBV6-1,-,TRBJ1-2,TGTGCCAGCAGTGAATTTAGGCAGGGAACTAACTATGGCTACACCTTC,CASSEFRQGTNYGYTF
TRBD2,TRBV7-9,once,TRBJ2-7,TGTGCCAGCAGCACGACTAGCGGGATTGTATCCGAGCAGTACTTC,CASSTTSGIVSEQYF
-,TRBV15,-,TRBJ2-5,TGTGCCACCAGCAGAGATACACAGGGTGGAAGGACCCAGTACTTC,CATSRDTQGGRTQYF
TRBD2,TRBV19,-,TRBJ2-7,TGTGCCAGTAGTATTCGGACTAGCGGGATCGACTCCTACGAGCAGTACTTC,CASSIRTSGIDSYEQYF
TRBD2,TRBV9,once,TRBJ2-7,TGTGCCAGCAGCGTAGAGAATAGCGGGAGACCCGAGCAGTACTTC,CASSVENSGRPEQYF
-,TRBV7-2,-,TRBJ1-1,TGTGCCAGCAGCTTATCACAACGGACAGAGGGAGCTTTCTTT,CASSLSQRTEGAFF
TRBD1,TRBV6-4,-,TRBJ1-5,TGTGCCAGCGGACAGGGGGCGGGCCAGCCCCAGCATTTT,CASGQGAGQPQHF
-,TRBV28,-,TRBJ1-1,TGTGCCAGCAGTCTCGACGGGGACACTGAAGCTTTCTTT,CASSLDGDTEAFF
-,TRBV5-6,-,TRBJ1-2,TGTGCCAGCAGCTGGACACAGGCCAACCCAAACTATGGCTACACCTTC,CASSWTQANPNYGYTF